One and the same sample provided the 2 T cell receptor beta chains below, sequenced in a study of T cell repertoires in cytomegalovirus infection. For these TCRs, the target antigens are not known. TCRdb itself ran the reads through MiXCR, one entry per CDR3 protein. The sample has some 700,000 distinct CDR3 sequences, 30% to 35% seen once; the top ten hold around a sixth. The source material was cultured PBMCs, sampled from culture after CMV antigen stimulation. The receptors shown here come from a human donor in good health (CMV status not recorded). Some clones in this sample may be carry-over from other donors' samples.

In this sample, this clonotype turned up once. V is TRBV27 and J is TRBJ2-7; a weak D match, TRBD1 (5 bases). This CDR3 is 13 amino acids long. The germline V gene has CDR1 MNHEY and CDR2 SMNVEV (reference sequence). Trimming cost V 7 bases and J 0 bases, with 10 bases left between them. DNA of the CDR3: TGTGCCAGCAAGGGGTGGGGCTCCTACGAGCAGTACTTC. The encoded protein is CASKGWGSYEQYF.

This clonotype was detected only a few times. The rearrangement joins TRBV4-1 to TRBJ1-2; D not certain. V lost 5 bases and J 3 bases, leaving 13 bases between the germline ends. Germline CDR1 and CDR2: MGHRA and YSYEKL. This CDR3 contains 14 residues. CDR3 loop: CASSTPAGYYGYTF. In DNA, the CDR3 is TGCGCCAGCAGCACACCGGCGGGCTACTATGGCTACACCTTC.